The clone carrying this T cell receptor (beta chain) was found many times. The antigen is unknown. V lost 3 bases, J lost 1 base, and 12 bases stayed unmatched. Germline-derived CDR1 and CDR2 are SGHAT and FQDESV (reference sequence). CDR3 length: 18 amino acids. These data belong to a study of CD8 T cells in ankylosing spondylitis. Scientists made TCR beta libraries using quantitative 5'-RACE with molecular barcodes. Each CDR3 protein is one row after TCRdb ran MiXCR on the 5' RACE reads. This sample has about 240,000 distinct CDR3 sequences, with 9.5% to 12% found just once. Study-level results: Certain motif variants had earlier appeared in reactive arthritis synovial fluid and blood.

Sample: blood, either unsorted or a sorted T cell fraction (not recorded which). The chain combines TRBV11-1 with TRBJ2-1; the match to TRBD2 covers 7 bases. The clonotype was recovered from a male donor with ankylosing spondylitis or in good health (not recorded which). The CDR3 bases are TGTGCCAGCAGCTTGGGGAGACTAGCCCTCCCTTCCTACAATGAGCAGTTCTTC. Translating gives CASSLGRLALPSYNEQFF.